This TCR beta chain was retrieved from a study of control samples from healthy donors and cancer patients (dated by TCRdb to between 2020 and 2021). As to this clone: The specificity of this receptor is unknown. No qualities accompany the bases; no much larger clone lies one base away.

Receptor amplification or capture employed the immunoSEQ multiplex PCR assay. The immuneACCESS repertoire file appears here via TCRdb, limited to in-frame rearrangements. These files lack a portion of the clones; in checked studies, under half of the deficit traces to unresolved V genes, and the cause of the others is not known. The sample contains 51,000 or so clones, about 80% of them found a single time. The top ten constitute 10% of the sample. V loses 5 bases, J loses 5 bases, and the germline ends lie 15 bases apart. CDR1 WNHNN and CDR2 SYGVQD are derived from the germline V gene (reference sequence). Spanning cysteine to phenylalanine, the CDR3 consists of 14 amino acids. Left in the record is the CDR3 DNA by itself, 42 bases read in frame from the first base.

This sequence was found in a man in his 70s in good health. The specimen sequenced was blood. Here the chain combines TRBV10-1 and TRBJ2-5; the best D guess is TRBD1, with 6 bases matching. Here the CDR3 is given as CASSTGTQGETQYF. The DNA sequence reads TGCGCCAGCAGTACCGGGACCCAGGGGGAGACCCAGTACTTC.